This passage covers 3 T cell receptor beta chains from one sample sequenced in a study of T cell responses to AZD1222 COVID-19 vaccine. Libraries were prepared by immunoSEQ multiplex PCR; TCRdb keeps only in-frame clonotypes and omits some of them. The sample holds about 140,000 clones; around 92% are singletons and the top ten take approximately 3.8%. This material consisted of peripheral blood, taken 28 days after the second AZD1222 dose. These receptors all come from an adult who received the AZD1222 COVID-19 vaccine.

CDR3 nucleotides: TGTGCCAGCACTACCCCAGGGGCTACTGAAGCTTTCTTT. Translation gives CASTTPGATEAFF. The chain recombines TRBV28 with TRBJ1-1; tentatively, D is TRBD1 (6 bases). CDR1 and CDR2 from the germline V gene are MDHEN and SYDVKM. Trimming took 7 bases from V and 5 from J, leaving 14 bases between them. CDR3 length: 13 residues.

The chain has TRBV10-3 and TRBJ2-5; 11 nucleotides line up with TRBD2. CDR3 length: 16 residues. The J segment lost 1 base and the V segment lost 0 bases, leaving 1 base of the junction unmatched. The germline V gene encodes CDR1 ENHRY and CDR2 SYGVKD. CDR3 bases: TGTGCCATCAGTGAGTCGGGACTAGCGGCCCAAGAGACCCAGTACTTC. Translated: CAISESGLAAQETQYF.

CDR3: CASSRLDRAAGNTIYF. Here the CDR3 DNA reads TGTGCCAGCAGCCGTTTAGACAGGGCGGCTGGAAACACCATATATTTT. The chain recombines TRBV5-6 with TRBJ1-3; TRBD1 matches at 7 bases. V lost 4 bases, J lost 2 bases, and 9 bases stayed unmatched. The CDR3 runs 16 residues. The germline gives CDR1 SGHDT, CDR2 YYEEEE. The whole variable domain, filled in from reference TRBV5-6 and TRBJ1-3, reads DAGVTQSPTHLIKTRGQQVTLRCSPKSGHDTVSWYQQALGQGPQFIFQYYEEEERQRGNFPDRFSGHQFPNYSSELNVNALLLGDSALYLCASSRLDRAAGNTIYFGEGSWLTVV.